Sequencing of this T cell receptor (beta chain) was carried out in a study of identical twins. TCRdb recomputed calls from the 5' RACE reads with MiXCR, one row per CDR3 protein. The table has 200,000 to 250,000 distinct CDR3 sequences, 10% to 15% seen once. Study-wide results and caveats: Out-of-frame TCR alpha sharing observed in monozygotic twins exceeded model estimates.

This clonotype has just a few counts. Its target is not known. This CDR3 region has 14 residues. The germline V gene has CDR1 MNHEY and CDR2 SVGAGI. V gave up 4 bases and J gave up 0 bases, with 10 bases separating them. This sample was shared with a second study, whose subject was yellow fever vaccine responses in identical twins.

Sequencing was performed on memory (CD45RO+) T cells sorted from blood. This TCR was sampled from a woman aged 18-29 years in good health. The V call is TRBV6-5, the J call TRBJ2-7; tentatively, D is TRBD1 (6 bases). The CDR3 coding sequence is TGTGCCAGCAGTTTTCGACAGGACTCCTACGAGCAGTACTTC. This translates into CASSFRQDSYEQYF.